What follows describes a single TCR beta chain. Only in-frame clones appear in the TCRdb table, and some are missing; sequencing was by immunoSEQ multiplex PCR. The table shows some 41,000 clones, with about 85% occurring only once. This sample is part of a study of memory CD4+ T cells and cytomegalovirus serostatus. The sort gate was single viable CD3+CD4+CD8-CD45RO+ cells for memory CD4+ T cells. Trimming pared 4 bases from V and 2 bases from J, leaving 12 bases between. CDR3 length: 14 residues. Germline-derived CDR1 and CDR2 are SGHRS and YFSETQ. Sequenced input: memory CD4+ T cells from blood. This chain links TRBV5-1 with TRBJ2-5; TRBD1 might be the D (6 bases). This TCR was recovered from an adult in good health and CMV-seronegative. The CDR3 loop reads CASSRGQRQETQYF. The CDR3 nucleotides are TGCGCCAGCAGCCGAGGACAGAGACAAGAGACCCAGTACTTC.